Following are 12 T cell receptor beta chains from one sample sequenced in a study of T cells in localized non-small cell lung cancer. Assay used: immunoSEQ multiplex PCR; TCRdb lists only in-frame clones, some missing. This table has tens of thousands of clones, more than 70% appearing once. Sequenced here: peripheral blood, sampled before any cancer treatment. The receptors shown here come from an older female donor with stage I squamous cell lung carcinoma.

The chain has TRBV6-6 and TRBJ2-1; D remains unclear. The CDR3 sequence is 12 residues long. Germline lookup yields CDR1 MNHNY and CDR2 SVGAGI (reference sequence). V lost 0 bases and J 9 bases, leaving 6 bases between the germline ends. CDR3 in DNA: TGTGCCAGCAGTTACTCGAGGAGTGAGCAGTTCTTC. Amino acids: CASSYSRSEQFF.

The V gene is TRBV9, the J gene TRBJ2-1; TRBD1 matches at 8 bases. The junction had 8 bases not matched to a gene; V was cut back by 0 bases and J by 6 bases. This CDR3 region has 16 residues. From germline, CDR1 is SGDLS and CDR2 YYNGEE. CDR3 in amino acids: CASSVEGQGAGNEQFF. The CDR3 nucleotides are TGTGCCAGCAGCGTAGAGGGGCAGGGGGCTGGCAATGAGCAGTTCTTC.

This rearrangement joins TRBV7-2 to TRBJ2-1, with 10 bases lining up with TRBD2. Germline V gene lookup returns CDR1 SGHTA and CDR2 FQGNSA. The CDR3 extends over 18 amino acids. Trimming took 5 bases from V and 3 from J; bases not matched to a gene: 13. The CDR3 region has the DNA TGTGCCAGCAGCCCAGACTCACAGGGACTAGCGATCTACAATGAGCAGTTCTTC. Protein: CASSPDSQGLAIYNEQFF.

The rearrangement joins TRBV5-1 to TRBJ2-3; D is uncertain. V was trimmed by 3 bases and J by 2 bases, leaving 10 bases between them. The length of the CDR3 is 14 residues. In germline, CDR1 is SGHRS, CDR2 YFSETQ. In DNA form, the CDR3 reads TGCGCCAGCAGCTACCAGCCCTCCACAGATACGCAGTATTTT. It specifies CASSYQPSTDTQYF.

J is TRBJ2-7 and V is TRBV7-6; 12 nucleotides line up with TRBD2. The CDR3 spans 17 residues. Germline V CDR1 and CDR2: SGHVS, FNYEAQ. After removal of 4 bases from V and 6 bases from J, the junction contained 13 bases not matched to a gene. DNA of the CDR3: TGTGCCAGCAGCTCCCTAGCGGGAGGGCCCGTTGCGACCGAGCAGTACTTC. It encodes CASSSLAGGPVATEQYF.

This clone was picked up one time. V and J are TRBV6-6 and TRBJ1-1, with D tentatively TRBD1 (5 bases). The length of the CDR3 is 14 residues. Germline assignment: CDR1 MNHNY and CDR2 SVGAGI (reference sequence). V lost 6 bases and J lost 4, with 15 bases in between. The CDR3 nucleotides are TGTGCCAGCAGAAGGTGGGCAGGGAGCACTGAAGCTTTCTTT. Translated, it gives CASRRWAGSTEAFF.

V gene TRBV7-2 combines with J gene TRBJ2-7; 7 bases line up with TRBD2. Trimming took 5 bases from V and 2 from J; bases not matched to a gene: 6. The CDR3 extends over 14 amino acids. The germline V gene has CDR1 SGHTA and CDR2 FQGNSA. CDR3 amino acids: CASSPRGRTYEQYF. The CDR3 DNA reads TGTGCCAGCAGCCCCCGCGGGAGAACCTACGAGCAGTACTTC.

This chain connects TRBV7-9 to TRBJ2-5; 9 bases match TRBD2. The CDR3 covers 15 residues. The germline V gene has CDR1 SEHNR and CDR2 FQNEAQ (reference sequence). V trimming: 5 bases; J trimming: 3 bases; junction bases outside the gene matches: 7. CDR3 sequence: CASSRGGEGEETQYF. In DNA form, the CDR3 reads TGTGCCAGCAGCCGCGGGGGGGAAGGGGAAGAGACCCAGTACTTC.

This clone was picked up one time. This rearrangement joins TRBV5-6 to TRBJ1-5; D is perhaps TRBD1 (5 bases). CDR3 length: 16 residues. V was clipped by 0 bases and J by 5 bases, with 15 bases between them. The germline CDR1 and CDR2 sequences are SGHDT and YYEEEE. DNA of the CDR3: TGTGCCAGCAGCTTGGTGGGACGACAGAATGATCAGCCCCAGCATTTT. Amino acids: CASSLVGRQNDQPQHF.

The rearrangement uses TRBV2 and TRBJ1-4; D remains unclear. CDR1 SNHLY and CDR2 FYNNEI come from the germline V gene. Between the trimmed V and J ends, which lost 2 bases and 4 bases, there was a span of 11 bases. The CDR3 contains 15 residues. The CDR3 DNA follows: TGTGCCAGCAGTGAACGACAAGCCCATAATGAAAAACTGTTTTTT. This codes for CASSERQAHNEKLFF.

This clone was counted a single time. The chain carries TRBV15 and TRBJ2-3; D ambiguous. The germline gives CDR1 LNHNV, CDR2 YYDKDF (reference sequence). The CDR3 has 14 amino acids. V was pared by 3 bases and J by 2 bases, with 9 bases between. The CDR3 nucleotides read TGTGCCACCAGCAGTCTTGCGTTCACAGATACGCAGTATTTT. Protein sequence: CATSSLAFTDTQYF.

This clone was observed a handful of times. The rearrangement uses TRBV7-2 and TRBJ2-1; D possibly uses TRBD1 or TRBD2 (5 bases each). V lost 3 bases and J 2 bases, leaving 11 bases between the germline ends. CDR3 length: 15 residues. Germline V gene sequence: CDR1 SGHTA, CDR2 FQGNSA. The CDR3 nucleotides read TGTGCCAGCAGCTTGGGGACGTCCGCCTACAATGAGCAGTTCTTC. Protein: CASSLGTSAYNEQFF.